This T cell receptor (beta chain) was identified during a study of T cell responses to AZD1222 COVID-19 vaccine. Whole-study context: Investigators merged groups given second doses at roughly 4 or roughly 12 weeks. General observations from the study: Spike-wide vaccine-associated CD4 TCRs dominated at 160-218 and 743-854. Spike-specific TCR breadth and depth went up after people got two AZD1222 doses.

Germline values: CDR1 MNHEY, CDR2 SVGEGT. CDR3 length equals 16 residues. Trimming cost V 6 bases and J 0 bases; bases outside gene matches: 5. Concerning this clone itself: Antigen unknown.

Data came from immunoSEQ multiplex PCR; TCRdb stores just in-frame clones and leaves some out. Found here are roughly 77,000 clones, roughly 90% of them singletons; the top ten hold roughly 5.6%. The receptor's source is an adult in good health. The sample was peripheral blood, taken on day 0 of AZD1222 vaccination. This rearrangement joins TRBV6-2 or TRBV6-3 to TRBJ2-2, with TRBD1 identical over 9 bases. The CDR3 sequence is CASRPWTGANTGELFF. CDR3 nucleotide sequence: TGTGCCAGCAGGCCTTGGACAGGGGCGAACACCGGGGAGCTGTTTTTT.